These 3 T cell receptor beta chains were sequenced from one sample in a study of Ad26.COV2.S vaccination and SARS-CoV-2 variants. Treatment specified: roughly 20 received Ad26.COV2.S at low or high dose, single or two shots; about 5 received placebo; per-sample allocation not given. Day 63 after the first vaccine or placebo injection was the time point for sampling. The protocol was immunoSEQ multiplex PCR, while the TCRdb copy is restricted to in-frame clones and leaves out a portion. In the table there are about 680,000 clones, roughly 90% of which are singletons. The sample in question was peripheral blood, obtained in a trial of Ad26.COV2.S vaccine versus placebo. These receptors were collected from a person aged 18-60 years who received the Ad26.COV2.S COVID-19 vaccine or a placebo.

The chain combines TRBV24-1 with TRBJ2-2; 10 bases are a match to TRBD1. CDR3 length equals 17 residues. The germline V gene encodes CDR1 KGHDR and CDR2 SFDVKD. With V trimmed by 3 bases and J by 9 bases, 12 bases remained unmatched. In DNA, the CDR3 is TGTGCCACCAGTGATCGAAAGCCGGGACAGGGGAGATGGGAGCTGTTTTTT. It yields the protein CATSDRKPGQGRWELFF.

As for this clone: Relative to the germline gene, one junction end is altered; a read error may explain this. The chain links TRBV7-9 to TRBJ1-2, with D unresolved. Germline assignment: CDR1 SEHNR and CDR2 FQNEAQ (reference sequence). The CDR3 runs to 15 residues. CDR3 sequence reads: CASSLAGRANDGYTF. CDR3 nucleotides: TGTGCCAGCAGCTTAGCTGGACGGGCTAACGATGGCTACACCTTC.

This chain connects TRBV11-2 to TRBJ2-1; 9 bases match TRBD2. After removal of 0 bases from V and 9 bases from J, the junction contained 9 bases not matched to a gene. The germline V gene encodes CDR1 SGHAT and CDR2 FQNNGV. This CDR3 has 16 amino acids. The CDR3 DNA reads as TGTGCCAGCAGCTTAGATCTTAGCGGGAGACGTGGTGAGCAGTTCTTC. This gives the protein CASSLDLSGRRGEQFF. The full variable domain, with the rest looked up from reference TRBV11-2 and TRBJ2-1, is EAGVAQSPRYKIIEKRQSVAFWCNPISGHATLYWYQQILGQGPKLLIQFQNNGVVDDSQLPKDRFSAERLKGVDSTLKIQPAKLEDSAVYLCASSLDLSGRRGEQFFGPGTRLTVL.